The rows below give T cell receptor beta chains drawn from one sample of a study of breast tumors, draining lymph nodes, adjacent tissues. TCRdb reprocessed the multiplex PCR reads with MiXCR, giving one entry per CDR3 protein. The sample gives more than 200,000 distinct CDR3 sequences, 32% of which show up once; more than 1.3% is in the top ten. Sequences were obtained from axillary lymph node tissue. These receptors all come from a female donor with breast cancer. Some clones in this sample may be carry-over from other donors' samples. The CDR3 runs from the conserved cysteine through the conserved F or W.

j_gene | v_gene | CDR3aa
TRBJ2-1 | TRBV5-6 | CASSRRQGLYNEQFF
TRBJ2-1 | TRBV7-2 | CASSFSRAGDNEQFF
TRBJ1-2 | TRBV4-1 | CASSRGTVSGNTF
TRBJ2-1 | TRBV29-1 | CSVEDVGEGAYHEQFF
TRBJ2-1 | TRBV24-1 | CATSETGGLYNEQFF
TRBJ2-7 | TRBV5-4 | CASSSAGGTIEQYF
TRBJ2-3 | TRBV20-1 | CSARSWQGSTDTQYF
TRBJ1-4 | TRBV2 | CASSDTRNEKLFF
TRBJ2-3 | TRBV5-1 | CASSLVADPDTQYF
TRBJ2-5 | TRBV12-3/TRBV12-4 | CASSVWTAETQYF
TRBJ2-1 | TRBV4-3 | CASSQHGLAEGHNEQFF
TRBJ1-3 | TRBV30 | CAWSPDRGNTIYF
TRBJ2-7 | TRBV15 | CATSSLRTRQYF
TRBJ2-7 | TRBV3-1 | CASSQSYEQYF
TRBJ1-2 | TRBV10-3 | CAIKRGNGYTF
TRBJ1-2 | TRBV14 | CASSQEGGTTNYGYTF
TRBJ2-7 | TRBV7-9 | CASSPSPGTSGDEQYF
TRBJ2-5 | TRBV3-2 | CASSQESAHGGETQYF
TRBJ2-6 | TRBV20-1 | CSARDLGANALTF
TRBJ1-1 | TRBV29-1 | CSVEPIRGNTEAFF
TRBJ2-5 | TRBV7-3 | CASSKGQAQYF
TRBJ1-2 | TRBV5-1 | CATVPPENYGYTF
TRBJ2-7 | TRBV18 | CASSPPKGQGNEQYF
TRBJ1-2 | TRBV5-8 | CASSLGGFYGYTF
TRBJ2-1 | TRBV9 | CASSGTSGRYNEQFF
TRBJ2-5 | TRBV30 | CAWTRTSGGETQYF
TRBJ2-3 | TRBV18 | CASSSEATDTQYF
TRBJ2-1 | TRBV20-1 | CSAKEYNEQFF
TRBJ2-3 | TRBV12-3/TRBV12-4 | CASSSRLAATDTQYF
TRBJ2-7 | TRBV5-8 | CASSGDTHYEQYF
TRBJ2-3 | TRBV5-1 | CASSLGSTASGFTDTQYF
TRBJ2-1 | TRBV20-1 | CSASGLAGGEQFF
TRBJ2-7 | TRBV19 | CASSNPHGAGDGEQYF
TRBJ2-2 | TRBV18 | CASSPLQGSGIRPGELFF
TRBJ2-5 | TRBV27 | CASSSTSVQETQYF
TRBJ2-1 | TRBV9 | CASSVELSVDEQFF
TRBJ2-7 | TRBV25-1 | CASSEYSTISYEQYF
TRBJ2-1 | TRBV5-6 | CASSARGGYNEQFF
TRBJ2-2 | TRBV28 | CASSLLKRSNTGELFF
TRBJ2-2 | TRBV20-1 | CSARIPGAGELFF
TRBJ1-1 | TRBV15 | CATSREEGAQTEAFF
TRBJ2-5 | TRBV7-2 | CASSPRETQYF
TRBJ1-3 | TRBV6-5 | CASSPSGITIYF
TRBJ2-7 | TRBV6-6 | CASSPQSRQGHYEQYF
TRBJ2-5 | TRBV19 | CASSSTQETQYF
TRBJ1-2 | TRBV3-1 | CASSNVPGGHYGYTF
TRBJ1-1 | TRBV6-5 | CASRLSGTMNTEAFF
TRBJ2-3 | TRBV12-3/TRBV12-4 | CASSFDRVFVTDTQYF
TRBJ2-5 | TRBV2 | CASISGVQETQYF
TRBJ2-3 | TRBV15 | CATSRDLRGSSTDTQYF
TRBJ2-5 | TRBV10-3 | CATAPSEETQYF
TRBJ1-4 | TRBV7-8 | CASSASTGSEKLFF
TRBJ2-1 | TRBV7-2 | CASSLSAGGQNEQFF
TRBJ2-3 | TRBV2 | CASSQLDEQYF